The 16 T cell receptor beta chains below were found in one sample sequenced in a study of T cell changes during pregnancy in multiple sclerosis. Data came from immunoSEQ multiplex PCR; TCRdb stores just in-frame clones and leaves some out. The repertoire includes fewer than 50,000 clones, 90% to 95% of them detected once, and around 5% sits in the top ten. The sample was CD8+ T cells from peripheral blood mononuclear cells, taken before pregnancy. These receptors originate from a female donor with multiple sclerosis, enrolled in a pregnancy study.

The CDR3 is CASSYTGNYEQYF. CDR3 sequence (DNA): TGTGCCAGCAGTTACACAGGCAACTACGAGCAGTACTTC. The chain uses TRBV27 and TRBJ2-7; possibly TRBD1 for D (5 bases). Trimming removed 4 bases from V and 3 bases from J, with 10 bases in between. From germline, CDR1 is MNHEY and CDR2 SMNVEV (reference sequence). The CDR3 sequence is 13 residues long.

The chain employs TRBV5-1 and TRBJ1-2, with 8 positions matching TRBD1. Germline CDR1 SGHRS, CDR2 YFSETQ. This CDR3 contains 15 residues. With 3 bases clipped from V and 4 bases from J, the junction kept 8 bases outside the gene matches. The CDR3 protein is CASSSGAGGVYGYTF. CDR3 bases: TGCGCCAGCAGCTCTGGGGCAGGGGGCGTCTATGGCTACACCTTC. Filled out from reference TRBV5-1 and TRBJ1-2, the complete variable domain reads KAGVTQTPRYLIKTRGQQVTLSCSPISGHRSVSWYQQTPGQGLQFLFEYFSETQRNKGNFPGRFSGRQFSNSRSEMNVSTLELGDSALYLCASSSGAGGVYGYTFGSGTRLTVV.

This chain connects TRBV4-2 to TRBJ2-1, with 10 positions matching TRBD1. The germline V gene has CDR1 LGHNA and CDR2 YNFKEQ. The V segment lost 5 bases and the J segment 6 bases; nucleotides outside the gene matches: 7. CDR3 size: 15 residues. CDR3 residues: CASSSGTGAPNEQFF. CDR3 DNA sequence: TGTGCCAGCAGCTCCGGGACAGGGGCCCCCAATGAGCAGTTCTTC.

V usage is TRBV10-3 and J usage is TRBJ1-1, with 8 bases identical to TRBD1. Germline CDR1 is ENHRY and CDR2 is SYGVKD. V lost 5 bases to trimming and J lost 1 base; unmatched junction nucleotides: 12. The CDR3 has 17 residues. The chain's CDR3 is CAISFTSRGRGNTEAFF. Here the CDR3 DNA reads TGTGCCATCAGTTTTACTAGCAGGGGGCGCGGGAACACTGAAGCTTTCTTT.

This chain links TRBV7-9 with TRBJ2-4; a weak D match, TRBD2 (5 bases). The CDR3 has 19 amino acids. The germline V gene has CDR1 SEHNR and CDR2 FQNEAQ (reference sequence). V lost 1 base and J 0 bases, leaving 19 bases between the germline ends. As DNA, the CDR3 is TGTGCCAGCAGCTTAGGTTACCCAGGACTGAACCTAGCCAAAAACATTCAGTACTTC. It specifies CASSLGYPGLNLAKNIQYF.

The gene calls are TRBV2 and TRBJ1-2; 7 bases match TRBD1. The germline CDR1 and CDR2 sequences are SNHLY and FYNNEI. J gave up 4 bases and V 6 bases, and 2 bases lay outside the gene matches. The CDR3 covers 12 residues. The CDR3 region has the DNA TGTGCCAGCAGGCAGGGGGTCTATGGCTACACCTTC. This gives the protein CASRQGVYGYTF.

The rearrangement joins TRBV6-1 to TRBJ2-7; 10 bases align to TRBD1. Trimming took 8 bases from V and 4 from J; bases not matched to a gene: 5. Germline V lookup: CDR1 MNHNS, CDR2 SASEGT. CDR3 size: 13 residues. The chain's CDR3 is CASVGTGAYEQYF. DNA for the CDR3: TGTGCCAGCGTCGGGACAGGGGCATACGAGCAGTACTTC.

This clone was seen more than once but under ten times. V and J are TRBV29-1 and TRBJ1-1; 8 bases line up with TRBD1. There are 13 residues in the CDR3. The V gene end was trimmed by 4 bases and the J gene end by 3 bases; junction bases not matched to a gene: 4. The germline V gene encodes CDR1 SQVTM and CDR2 ANQGSEA. The CDR3 here is CSVVLQGDTEAFF. The CDR3 DNA follows: TGCAGCGTTGTGTTACAGGGGGACACTGAAGCTTTCTTT.

The J gene is TRBJ2-7, the V gene TRBV4-1; 10 bases agree with TRBD1. V trimming: 4 bases; J trimming: 6 bases; junction bases outside the gene matches: 6. CDR1 and CDR2 from the germline V gene are MGHRA and YSYEKL. This CDR3 spans 14 amino acids. CDR3 in DNA: TGCGCCAGCAGCCGCCCCGGGACAGGGGTCGAGCAGTACTTC. Protein sequence: CASSRPGTGVEQYF.

The chain links TRBV4-3 to TRBJ2-1, with 11 bases matching TRBD2. The CDR3 has 15 residues. Germline values: CDR1 LGHNA, CDR2 YSLEER. V shed 1 base, J shed 12 bases, and the junction held 8 bases outside the gene matches. As DNA, the CDR3 is TGCGCCAGCAGCCAAGTGTCCGGGACTAGCGGTTTGCAGTTCTTC. Amino acids: CASSQVSGTSGLQFF.

The chain uses TRBV5-1 and TRBJ2-7; D possibly corresponds to TRBD2 (5 bases). In germline, CDR1 is SGHRS, CDR2 YFSETQ. This CDR3 spans 14 amino acids. With 4 bases removed from V and 4 bases from J, the gap between germline ends came to 15 bases. The CDR3 DNA sequence: TGCGCCAGCAGCGGGGTAGGAGCGGTTTACGAGCAGTACTTC. Translating gives CASSGVGAVYEQYF.

The chain links TRBV2 to TRBJ2-2, with 12 positions matching TRBD2. V dropped 11 bases and J dropped 8; count of bases not matched to a gene: 9. Germline CDR1 and CDR2: SNHLY and FYNNEI. This CDR3 has 14 residues. Here the CDR3 DNA reads TGTGCCGGGTCTAGCGGGAGGGCCCCGGGGGAGCTGTTTTTT. Its protein is CAGSSGRAPGELFF.

J is TRBJ2-2 and V is TRBV7-8, with 9 nucleotides matching TRBD1. This CDR3 has 21 residues. The junction had 22 bases not matched to a gene; V was cut back by 4 bases and J by 4 bases. Germline V gene lookup returns CDR1 SGHVS and CDR2 FQNEAQ. CDR3: CASSWRRLLRDREGGTGELFF. CDR3 in DNA: TGTGCCAGCAGCTGGAGACGGCTACTAAGGGACAGGGAAGGTGGCACCGGGGAGCTGTTTTTT.

CDR3 coding DNA: TGTGCCAGCAGCGCGCAACAGGGGTTGTTTTACGAGCAGTACTTC. This encodes CASSAQQGLFYEQYF. The rearrangement joins TRBV7-6 to TRBJ2-5; the match to TRBD1 covers 7 bases. The J call is doubtful: the DNA matches TRBJ2-7 better. The CDR3 spans 15 residues. Per germline, CDR1 SGHVS and CDR2 FNYEAQ.

J is TRBJ1-5 and V is TRBV4-1; a possible D gene is TRBD1 (6 bases). V shed 4 bases and J shed 7 bases, with 29 bases lying between them. Germline lookup yields CDR1 MGHRA and CDR2 YSYEKL. The CDR3 is 19 residues long. DNA for the CDR3: TGCGCCAGCAGCCTACCAGATGGGGGGGGCGGTATTCTGGGCCAGCCCCAGCATTTT. Translating gives CASSLPDGGGGILGQPQHF.

This clone is a singleton in its sample. The rearrangement uses TRBV21-1 and TRBJ1-5; the D call of TRBD1 is as the table states it, not checked on the DNA. TRBV21-1 is reported as a pseudogene. This CDR3 is 17 amino acids long. CDR3: CASSRGQKQGDRQPQHF. CDR3 sequence (DNA): TGTGCCAGCAGCAGGGGACAGAAGCAGGGCGATCGTCAGCCCCAGCATTTT.